The clone carrying this T cell receptor beta chain has a single count. This sample was taken from a study of T cell responses to AZD1222 COVID-19 vaccine. V lost 3 bases and J lost 1, with 18 bases in between. Germline CDR1 KGHSH, CDR2 LQKENI. The CDR3 sequence is 18 residues long. Assay used: immunoSEQ multiplex PCR; TCRdb lists only in-frame clones, some missing. The data hold more than 110,000 clones, with 85% to 95% observed a single time. The receptor was isolated from an adult who received the AZD1222 COVID-19 vaccine. Sequenced here: peripheral blood, sampled 28 days after the second AZD1222 dose. The chain is built from TRBV18 and TRBJ2-2; tentatively, D is TRBD2 (6 bases). For the CDR3, the DNA is TGTGCCAGCTCACCCAGATCTCTTAGCGGAGTGAACACCGGGGAGCTGTTTTTT. Residues: CASSPRSLSGVNTGELFF.